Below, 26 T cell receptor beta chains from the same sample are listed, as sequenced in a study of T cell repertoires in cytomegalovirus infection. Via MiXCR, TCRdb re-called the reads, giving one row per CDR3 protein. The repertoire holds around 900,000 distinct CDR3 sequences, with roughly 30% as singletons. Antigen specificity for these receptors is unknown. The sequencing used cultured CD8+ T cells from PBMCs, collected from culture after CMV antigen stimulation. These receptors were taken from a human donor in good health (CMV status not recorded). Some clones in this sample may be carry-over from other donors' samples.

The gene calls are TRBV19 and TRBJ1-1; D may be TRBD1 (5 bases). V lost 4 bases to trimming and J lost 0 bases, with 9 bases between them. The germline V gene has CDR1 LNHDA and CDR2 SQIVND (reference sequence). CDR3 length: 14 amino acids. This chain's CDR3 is CASSTGNMNTEAFF. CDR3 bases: TGTGCCAGTAGTACAGGGAACATGAACACTGAAGCTTTCTTT.

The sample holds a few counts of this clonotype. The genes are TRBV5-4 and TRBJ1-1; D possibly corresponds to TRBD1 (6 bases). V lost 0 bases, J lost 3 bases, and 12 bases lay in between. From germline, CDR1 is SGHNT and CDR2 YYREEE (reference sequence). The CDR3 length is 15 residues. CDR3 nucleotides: TGTGCCAGCAGCTTGGTCGGGGGGCAGGACACTGAAGCTTTCTTT. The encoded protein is CASSLVGGQDTEAFF.

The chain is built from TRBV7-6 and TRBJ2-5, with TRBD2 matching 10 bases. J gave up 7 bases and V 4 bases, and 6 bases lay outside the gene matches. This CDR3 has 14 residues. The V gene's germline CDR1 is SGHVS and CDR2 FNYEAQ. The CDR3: CASSSSGGLGTQYF. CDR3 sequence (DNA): TGTGCCAGCAGCTCTAGCGGGGGACTGGGGACCCAGTACTTC.

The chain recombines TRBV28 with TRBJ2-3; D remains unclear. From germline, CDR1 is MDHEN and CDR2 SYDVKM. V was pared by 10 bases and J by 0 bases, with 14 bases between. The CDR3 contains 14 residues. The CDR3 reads CATLLTVSTDTQYF. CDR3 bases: TGTGCCACCCTTCTGACGGTGAGCACAGATACGCAGTATTTT.

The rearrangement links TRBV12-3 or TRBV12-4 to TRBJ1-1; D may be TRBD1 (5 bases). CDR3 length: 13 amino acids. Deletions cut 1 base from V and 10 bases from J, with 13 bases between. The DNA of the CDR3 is TGTGCCAGCAGTTTAGTTGACAGCGCCCGAGCTTTCTTT. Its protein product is CASSLVDSARAFF.

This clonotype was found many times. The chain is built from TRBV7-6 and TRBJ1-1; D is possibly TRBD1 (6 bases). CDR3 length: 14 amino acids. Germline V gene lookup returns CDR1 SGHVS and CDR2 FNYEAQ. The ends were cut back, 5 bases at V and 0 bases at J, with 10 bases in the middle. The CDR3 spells CASSEGHLNTEAFF. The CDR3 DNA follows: TGTGCCAGCAGCGAGGGACATCTGAACACTGAAGCTTTCTTT.

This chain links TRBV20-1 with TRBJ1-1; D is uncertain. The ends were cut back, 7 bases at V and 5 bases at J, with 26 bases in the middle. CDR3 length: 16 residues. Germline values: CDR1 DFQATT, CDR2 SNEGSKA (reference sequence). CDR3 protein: CSVSGGSRRLGTEAFF. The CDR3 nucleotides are TGCAGTGTTAGTGGTGGCTCTCGGCGCCTAGGGACTGAAGCTTTCTTT.

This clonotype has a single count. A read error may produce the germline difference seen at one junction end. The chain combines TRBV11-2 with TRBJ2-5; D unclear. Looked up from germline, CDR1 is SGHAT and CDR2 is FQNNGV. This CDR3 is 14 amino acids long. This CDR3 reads CTSSLGRFEETQYF. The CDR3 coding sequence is TGTACCAGCAGCTTAGGCAGGTTTGAGGAGACCCAGTACTTC. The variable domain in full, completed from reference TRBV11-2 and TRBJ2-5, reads EAGVAQSPRYKIIEKRQSVAFWCNPISGHATLYWYQQILGQGPKLLIQFQNNGVVDDSQLPKDRFSAERLKGVDSTLKIQPAKLEDSAVYLCTSSLGRFEETQYFGPGTRLLVL.

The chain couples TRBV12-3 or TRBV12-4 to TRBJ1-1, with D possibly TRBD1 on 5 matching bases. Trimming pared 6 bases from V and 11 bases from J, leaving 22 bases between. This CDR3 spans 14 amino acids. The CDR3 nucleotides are TGTGCCAGCAGCCCTACAGGAAACTCCGTGGGGGCTTTCTTT. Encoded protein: CASSPTGNSVGAFF.

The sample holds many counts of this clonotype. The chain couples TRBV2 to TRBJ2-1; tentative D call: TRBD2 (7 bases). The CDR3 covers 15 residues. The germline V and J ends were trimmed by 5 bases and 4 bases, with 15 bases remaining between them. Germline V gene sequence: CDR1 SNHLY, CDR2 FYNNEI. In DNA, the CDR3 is TGTGCCAGCAGTATCGGGGGGCCAAAGTACAATGAGCAGTTCTTC. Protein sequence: CASSIGGPKYNEQFF. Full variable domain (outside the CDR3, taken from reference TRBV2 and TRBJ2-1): EPEVTQTPSHQVTQMGQEVILRCVPISNHLYFYWYRQILGQKVEFLVSFYNNEISEKSEIFDDQFSVERPDGSNFTLKIRSTKLEDSAMYFCASSIGGPKYNEQFFGPGTRLTVL.

The CDR3 sequence is CASSYDRGLLDNQPQHF. CDR3 nucleotides: TGTGCCAGCAGCTACGACAGGGGGCTTCTTGACAATCAGCCCCAGCATTTT. The J gene is TRBJ1-5, the V gene TRBV7-9; TRBD1 matches 10 bases. Germline trimming cut 4 bases from V and 3 bases from J; bases unmatched to any gene: 9. This CDR3 has 17 amino acids. The V gene's germline CDR1 is SEHNR and CDR2 FQNEAQ (reference sequence).

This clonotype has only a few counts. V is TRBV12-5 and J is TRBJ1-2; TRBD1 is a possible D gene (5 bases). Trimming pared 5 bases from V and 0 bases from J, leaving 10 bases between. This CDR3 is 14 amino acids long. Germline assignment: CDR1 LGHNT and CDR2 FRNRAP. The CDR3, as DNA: TGTGCTAGTGGTCTGACAGCAGCTAACTATGGCTACACCTTC. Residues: CASGLTAANYGYTF.

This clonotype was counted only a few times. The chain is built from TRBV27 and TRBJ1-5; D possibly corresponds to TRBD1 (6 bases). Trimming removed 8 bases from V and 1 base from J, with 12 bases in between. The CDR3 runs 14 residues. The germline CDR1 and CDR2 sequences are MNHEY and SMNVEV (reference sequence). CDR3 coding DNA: TGTGCCAGCGGCCGAGGGGGGAGCAATCAGCCCCAGCATTTT. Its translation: CASGRGGSNQPQHF.

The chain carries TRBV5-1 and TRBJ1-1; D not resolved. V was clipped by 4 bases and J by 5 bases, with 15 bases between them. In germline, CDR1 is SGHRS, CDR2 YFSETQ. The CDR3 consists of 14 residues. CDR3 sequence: CASSAKDGRTEAFF. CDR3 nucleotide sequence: TGCGCCAGCAGCGCCAAGGACGGTAGGACTGAAGCTTTCTTT.

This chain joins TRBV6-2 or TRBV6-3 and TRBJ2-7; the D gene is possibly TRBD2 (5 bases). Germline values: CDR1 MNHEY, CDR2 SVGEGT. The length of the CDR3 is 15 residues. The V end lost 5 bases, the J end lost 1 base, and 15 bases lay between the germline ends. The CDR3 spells CASSEGLLLSYEQYV. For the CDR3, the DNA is TGTGCCAGCAGTGAGGGTCTGCTATTATCCTACGAGCAGTACGTC.

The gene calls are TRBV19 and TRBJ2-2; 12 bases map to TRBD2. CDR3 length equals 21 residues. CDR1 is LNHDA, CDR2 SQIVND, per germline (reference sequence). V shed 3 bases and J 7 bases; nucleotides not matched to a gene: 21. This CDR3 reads CASSIAAISLAGGGIGGELFF. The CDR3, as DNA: TGTGCCAGTAGTATCGCGGCCATCTCCCTAGCGGGGGGGGGCATTGGCGGGGAGCTGTTTTTT.

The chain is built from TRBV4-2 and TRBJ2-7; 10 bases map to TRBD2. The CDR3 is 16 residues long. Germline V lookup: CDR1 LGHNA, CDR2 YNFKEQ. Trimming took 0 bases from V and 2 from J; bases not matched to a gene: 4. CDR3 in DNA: TGTGCCAGCAGCCAAGATCCTAGCGGGGGAGCCTACGAGCAGTACTTC. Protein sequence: CASSQDPSGGAYEQYF.

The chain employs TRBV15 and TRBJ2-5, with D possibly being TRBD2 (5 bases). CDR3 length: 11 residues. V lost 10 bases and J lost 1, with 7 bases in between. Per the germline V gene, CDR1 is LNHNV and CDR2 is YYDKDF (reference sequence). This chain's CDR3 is CAITSQETQYF. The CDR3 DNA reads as TGTGCCATTACTAGCCAAGAGACCCAGTACTTC.

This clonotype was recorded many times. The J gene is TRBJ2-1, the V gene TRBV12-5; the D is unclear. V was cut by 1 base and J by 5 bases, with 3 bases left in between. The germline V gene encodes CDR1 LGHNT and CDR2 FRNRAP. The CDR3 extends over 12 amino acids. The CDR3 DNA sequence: TGTGCTAGTGGTTTGGCCCACAATGAGCAGTTCTTC. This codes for CASGLAHNEQFF.

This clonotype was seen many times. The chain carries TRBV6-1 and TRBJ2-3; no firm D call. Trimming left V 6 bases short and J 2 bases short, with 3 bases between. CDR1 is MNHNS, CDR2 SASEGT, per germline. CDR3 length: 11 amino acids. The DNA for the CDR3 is TGTGCCAGCAGGGTCACAGATACGCAGTATTTT. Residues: CASRVTDTQYF.

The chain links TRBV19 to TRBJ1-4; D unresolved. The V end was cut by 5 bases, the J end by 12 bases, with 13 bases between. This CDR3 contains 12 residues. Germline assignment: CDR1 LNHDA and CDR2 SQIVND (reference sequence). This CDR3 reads CASSSTPWELFF. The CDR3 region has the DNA TGTGCCAGTAGTTCTACGCCCTGGGAACTGTTTTTT.

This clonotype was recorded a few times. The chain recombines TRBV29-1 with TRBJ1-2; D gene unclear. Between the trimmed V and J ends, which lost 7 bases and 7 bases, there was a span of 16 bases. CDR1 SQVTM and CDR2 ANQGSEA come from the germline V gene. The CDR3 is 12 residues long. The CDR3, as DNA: TGCAGCGCCCCAAAGGTGCTAGGTGGCTACACCTTC. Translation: CSAPKVLGGYTF.

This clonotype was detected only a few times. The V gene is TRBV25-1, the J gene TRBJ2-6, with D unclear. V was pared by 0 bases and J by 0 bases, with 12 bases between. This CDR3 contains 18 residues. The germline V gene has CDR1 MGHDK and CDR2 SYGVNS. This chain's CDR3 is CASSEYEAEFSGANVLTF. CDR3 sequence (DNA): TGTGCCAGCAGTGAATATGAGGCAGAATTCTCTGGGGCCAACGTCCTGACTTTC.

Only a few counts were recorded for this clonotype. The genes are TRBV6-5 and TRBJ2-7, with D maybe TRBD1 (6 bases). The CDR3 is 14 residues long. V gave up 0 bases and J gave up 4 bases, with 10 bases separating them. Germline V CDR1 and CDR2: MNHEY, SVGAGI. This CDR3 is CASSYSDSYYEQYF. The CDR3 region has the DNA TGTGCCAGCAGTTACTCGGACAGTTATTACGAGCAGTACTTC.

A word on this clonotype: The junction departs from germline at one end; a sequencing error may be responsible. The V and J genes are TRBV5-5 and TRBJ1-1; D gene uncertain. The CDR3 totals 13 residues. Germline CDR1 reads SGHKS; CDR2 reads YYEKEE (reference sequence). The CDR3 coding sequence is TGTGCCAACAGCCAACTTACCTCTCGAGGAGCTTTCTTT. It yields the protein CANSQLTSRGAFF.

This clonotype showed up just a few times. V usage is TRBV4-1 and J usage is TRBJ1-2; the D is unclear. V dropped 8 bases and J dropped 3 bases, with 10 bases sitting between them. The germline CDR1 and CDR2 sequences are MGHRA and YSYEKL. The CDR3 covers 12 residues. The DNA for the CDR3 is TGCGCCAGCCAAGGCGCAGACTATGGCTACACCTTC. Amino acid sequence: CASQGADYGYTF.